The 24 T cell receptor beta chains listed next were all sequenced from one sample in a study of OX40 agonist ivuxolimab in advanced cancers. Produced via immunoSEQ multiplex PCR; TCRdb's table is partial and in-frame only. Of 100,000 or so clones listed, 92% are singletons. Sequencing used CD4+ or CD8+ T cells sorted from blood, obtained in a trial of the OX40 agonist ivuxolimab. Source of these receptors: an adult with an advanced solid tumor such as melanoma, head and neck, liver or kidney cancer.

This rearrangement joins TRBV6-5 to TRBJ2-7; TRBD1 matches at 7 bases. The length of the CDR3 is 14 residues. The V gene end was trimmed by 5 bases and the J gene end by 1 base; junction bases not matched to a gene: 5. CDR1 and CDR2 from the germline V gene are MNHEY and SVGAGI. CDR3 region: CASSQRQGSYEQYF. CDR3 coding DNA: TGTGCCAGCAGTCAGAGACAGGGATCCTACGAGCAGTACTTC.

The V gene is TRBV2, the J gene TRBJ2-5; a possible D gene is TRBD1 (6 bases). The CDR3 contains 12 residues. Germline lookup yields CDR1 SNHLY and CDR2 FYNNEI. V was shortened by 7 bases and J by 3 bases, with 9 bases between the two germline ends. The CDR3 nucleotides are TGTGCCAGCATCTGGACAGAAGAGACCCAGTACTTC. Translation gives CASIWTEETQYF. The variable domain in full, with the rest retrieved from reference TRBV2 and TRBJ2-5, is EPEVTQTPSHQVTQMGQEVILRCVPISNHLYFYWYRQILGQKVEFLVSFYNNEISEKSEIFDDQFSVERPDGSNFTLKIRSTKLEDSAMYFCASIWTEETQYFGPGTRLLVL.

V usage is TRBV5-6 and J usage is TRBJ1-6; D not resolved. Germline CDR1 SGHDT, CDR2 YYEEEE. CDR3 length equals 14 residues. Trimming took off 0 bases at V and 8 bases at J, with 9 bases between the two ends. The CDR3 is CASSLGPQYSPLHF. CDR3 DNA sequence: TGTGCCAGCAGCTTGGGCCCACAGTATTCACCCCTCCACTTT.

V gene TRBV21-1 combines with J gene TRBJ2-1; the D call TRBD1 from the table was never checked on the DNA. TRBV21-1 constitutes a pseudogene. There are 13 residues in the CDR3. CDR3 in DNA: TGTGCCAGCAGCAAAGGGGGCGGAAATGAGCAGTTCTTC. Amino acids: CASSKGGGNEQFF.

This chain uses TRBV7-6 with TRBJ2-1; TRBD1 aligns across 7 bases. V was pared by 4 bases and J by 2 bases, with 5 bases of the junction left unmatched. CDR1 SGHVS and CDR2 FNYEAQ come from the germline V gene. The CDR3 totals 15 residues. The CDR3 reads CASSSDRDAYNEQFF. CDR3 DNA: TGTGCCAGCAGCTCCGACAGGGATGCCTACAATGAGCAGTTCTTC.

The V gene is TRBV12-2, the J gene TRBJ1-2. TRBV12-2 is described as a pseudogene. The CDR3 loop spans 13 amino acids. CDR3 region: CASRLARSDGYTF. CDR3 sequence (DNA): TGTGCAAGTCGCTTGGCTAGGTCGGATGGCTACACCTTC.

This chain uses TRBV27 with TRBJ1-4; TRBD1 matches 10 bases. The CDR3 sequence is 16 residues long. The V segment lost 5 bases and the J segment 2 bases; nucleotides outside the gene matches: 5. Germline V gene data show CDR1 as MNHEY and CDR2 as SMNVEV (reference sequence). This chain's CDR3 is CASSVRQGATNEKLFF. The DNA for the CDR3 is TGTGCCAGCAGTGTACGACAGGGGGCGACTAATGAAAAACTGTTTTTT.

The rearrangement links TRBV7-8 to TRBJ1-5; D is perhaps TRBD1 (6 bases). V was trimmed by 5 bases and J by 10 bases, leaving 18 bases between them. From germline, CDR1 is SGHVS and CDR2 FQNEAQ. CDR3 length: 14 residues. The CDR3 loop reads CASSPGQGLQPQHF. CDR3 DNA sequence: TGTGCCAGCAGCCCCGGGCAGGGGCTCCAACCCCAGCATTTT. The full variable domain, rest sourced from reference TRBV7-8 and TRBJ1-5, is GAGVSQSPRYKVAKRGQDVALRCDPISGHVSLFWYQQALGQGPEFLTYFQNEAQLDKSGLPSDRFFAERPEGSVSTLKIQRTQQEDSAVYLCASSPGQGLQPQHFGDGTRLSIL.

V is TRBV27 and J is TRBJ2-1; D not resolved. The CDR3 extends over 16 amino acids. Looked up from germline, CDR1 is MNHEY and CDR2 is SMNVEV (reference sequence). V lost 2 bases to trimming and J lost 7 bases, with 18 bases between them. CDR3: CASSLNFRATRNEQFF. DNA for the CDR3: TGTGCCAGCAGTTTAAATTTTAGGGCTACCAGGAATGAGCAGTTCTTC.

This clone showed up just a few times. CDR3 loop: CASSHYAGGGQPQHF. CDR3 in DNA: TGTGCCAGCAGCCACTATGCGGGGGGTGGTCAGCCCCAGCATTTT. V usage is TRBV21-1 and J usage is TRBJ1-5. TRBV21-1 constitutes a pseudogene. The CDR3 spans 15 residues.

V is TRBV13 and J is TRBJ2-3; 7 nucleotides match TRBD1. This CDR3 has 20 residues. The V gene's germline CDR1 is PRHDT and CDR2 FYEKMQ (reference sequence). Trimming at V came to 1 base and at J to 0 bases, leaving 16 bases not matched to a gene. The CDR3 sequence: CASSLVGAMWDSTSTDTQYF. The CDR3 DNA is TGTGCCAGCAGCTTAGTTGGTGCTATGTGGGACAGTACTAGCACAGATACGCAGTATTTT.

The V and J genes are TRBV27 and TRBJ1-2; 8 bases are shared with TRBD1. The CDR3 runs 16 residues. Germline V gene data show CDR1 as MNHEY and CDR2 as SMNVEV (reference sequence). V was pared by 7 bases and J by 2 bases, with 12 bases of the junction left unmatched. The CDR3 is CASTTYQGAINYGYTF. The CDR3 region has the DNA TGTGCCAGCACCACCTACCAGGGGGCAATAAACTATGGCTACACCTTC.

The J gene is TRBJ2-7, the V gene TRBV2; TRBD2 is a possible D gene (5 bases). There are 12 residues in the CDR3. Trimming left V 7 bases short and J 3 bases short, with 10 bases between. CDR1 and CDR2 (germline): SNHLY, FYNNEI. The CDR3 sequence: CASTGKNYEQYF. DNA for the CDR3: TGTGCCAGCACCGGGAAAAACTACGAGCAGTACTTC.

This clone was detected only once. The chain combines TRBV6-1 with TRBJ1-1; TRBD1 matches 7 bases. Germline CDR1 MNHNS, CDR2 SASEGT. V lost 11 bases and J lost 4; bases outside the gene matches: 7. The CDR3 has 12 amino acids. CDR3 loop: CAARGQGTEAFF. The CDR3 region has the DNA TGTGCCGCAAGGGGGCAGGGCACTGAAGCTTTCTTT.

The chain combines TRBV4-1 with TRBJ2-5; no definite D call. Between the trimmed V and J ends, which lost 0 bases and 2 bases, there was a span of 7 bases. Germline V gene lookup returns CDR1 MGHRA and CDR2 YSYEKL. The CDR3 consists of 14 residues. DNA of the CDR3: TGCGCCAGCAGCCAAGAATGGTCACAAGAGACCCAGTACTTC. Protein sequence: CASSQEWSQETQYF.

V and J are TRBV9 and TRBJ1-2; 9 nucleotides align to TRBD1. J gave up 3 bases and V 3 bases, and 9 bases lay outside the gene matches. Per the germline V gene, CDR1 is SGDLS and CDR2 is YYNGEE. The CDR3 has 16 residues. The CDR3 protein is CASSAPGTGMYYGYTF. CDR3 sequence (DNA): TGTGCCAGCAGCGCCCCCGGGACAGGGATGTACTATGGCTACACCTTC.

V usage is TRBV19 and J usage is TRBJ2-5, with 8 bases that match TRBD1. J lost 5 bases, V lost 6 bases, and 5 bases had no gene match. The germline V gene encodes CDR1 LNHDA and CDR2 SQIVND (reference sequence). This CDR3 spans 13 amino acids. The DNA of the CDR3 is TGTGCCAGTAGGAGGACAGGGCAGGAGACCCAGTACTTC. Translated, it gives CASRRTGQETQYF.

The sample holds a few counts of this clone. The chain combines TRBV7-9 with TRBJ1-4; 7 bases are a match to TRBD1. The V segment lost 3 bases and the J segment 8 bases; nucleotides outside the gene matches: 9. CDR3 length: 15 residues. Germline V gene data show CDR1 as SEHNR and CDR2 as FQNEAQ (reference sequence). CDR3 DNA: TGTGCCAGCAGCTTCCTACAGGGGAATTGGGAAAAACTGTTTTTT. This sequence encodes CASSFLQGNWEKLFF.

This rearrangement joins TRBV11-2 to TRBJ1-1, with 8 positions matching TRBD1. Unmatched junction bases numbered 14, after V lost 5 bases and J lost 12 bases. CDR3 size: 14 residues. Germline lookup yields CDR1 SGHAT and CDR2 FQNNGV. Here the CDR3 reads CASSPPRTGYLTFF. CDR3 bases: TGTGCCAGCAGCCCTCCCCGGACAGGGTATTTGACTTTCTTT.

This clone was picked up a small number of times. This sequence joins TRBV6-5 and TRBJ1-1; no clear D gene. Per the germline V gene, CDR1 is MNHEY and CDR2 is SVGAGI. This CDR3 is built from 15 residues. Between the trimmed V and J ends, which lost 0 bases and 1 base, there was a span of 9 bases. CDR3 residues: CASSYSNQGNTEAFF. Here the CDR3 DNA reads TGTGCCAGCAGTTACTCGAATCAAGGGAACACTGAAGCTTTCTTT.

The J gene is TRBJ2-1, the V gene TRBV18; D is possibly TRBD2 (6 bases). Trimming took 0 bases from V and 7 from J, leaving 13 bases between them. CDR1 is KGHSH, CDR2 LQKENI, per germline. There are 15 residues in the CDR3. In DNA, the CDR3 is TGTGCCAGCTCACCACCCTCGGGAGATCTTAATGAGCAGTTCTTC. Encoded protein: CASSPPSGDLNEQFF.

The gene calls are TRBV29-1 and TRBJ2-1; D is perhaps TRBD1 (6 bases). Trimming took 7 bases from V and 4 from J, leaving 14 bases between them. Looked up from germline, CDR1 is SQVTM and CDR2 is ANQGSEA. The CDR3 runs 13 residues. CDR3 protein: CSGGQRPYNEQFF. CDR3 coding DNA: TGCAGCGGGGGACAAAGGCCTTACAATGAGCAGTTCTTC.

The chain has TRBV29-1 and TRBJ1-2, with D hard to call. The CDR3 has 11 residues. Germline V gene data show CDR1 as SQVTM and CDR2 as ANQGSEA. The V and J ends lost 6 bases and 1 base respectively, with 6 bases between them. The CDR3 DNA follows: TGCAGCGTCCCACATAACTATGGCTACACCTTC. Translating gives CSVPHNYGYTF.

The rearrangement uses TRBV19 and TRBJ2-7; possibly TRBD1 for D (5 bases). Germline lookup yields CDR1 LNHDA and CDR2 SQIVND (reference sequence). The length of the CDR3 is 11 residues. Trimming took 9 bases from V and 5 from J, leaving 11 bases between them. Here the CDR3 reads CASSRADEQYF. CDR3 DNA sequence: TGTGCCAGCAGCAGGGCCGACGAGCAGTACTTC.